This section outlines one TCR beta chain sequence together with its context. Authors' analysis steps: The assay estimated nucleated cells by amplifying reference gene primers. Data came from immunoSEQ multiplex PCR; TCRdb stores just in-frame clones and leaves some out. V and J calls plus clone size are reproduced from that table; the DNA served to infer D and trimming. This sample yields approximately 130,000 clones, of which over 70% are seen a single time; over 15% belongs to the top ten. This sample was taken from a study of blood T cell repertoires in COVID-19. Study-level background: Some COVID-19 samples were acute and others convalescent; all came from the United States, Italy and Spain.

Between the trimmed V and J ends, which lost 4 bases and 5 bases, there was a span of 11 bases. The germline CDR1 and CDR2 sequences are ENHRY and SYGVKD. This CDR3 is 13 amino acids long. The receptor's source is an elderly man with acute or convalescent COVID-19. Specimen: peripheral blood. The chain recombines TRBV10-3 with TRBJ1-1; D is ambiguous. The CDR3 loop reads CAISGSNTTEAFF. The CDR3 region has the DNA TGTGCCATCAGTGGCTCCAACACAACTGAAGCTTTCTTT.